This TCR beta chain is drawn from a study of blood T cell repertoires in COVID-19. Study at large: Whether acute or convalescent, the COVID-19 samples came from the United States, Italy and Spain.

Sequenced by immunoSEQ multiplex PCR; TCRdb stores in-frame clones only, minus some. Among around 31,000 clones listed, 70% to 90% were seen once. Unmatched junction bases numbered 11, after V lost 5 bases and J lost 1 base. In germline, CDR1 is SGHAT, CDR2 FQNNGV. The CDR3 loop spans 17 amino acids. In this sample, this clone turned up once. Sequencing was performed on peripheral blood. The chain recombines TRBV11-2 with TRBJ2-3; 8 positions match TRBD2. This receptor was obtained from a human donor with active COVID-19. The donor label of this sample is uncertain. CDR3 DNA: TGTGCCAGCAGCGGGGGGGGACTAGTAGCCGGCACAGATACGCAGTATTTT. It encodes CASSGGGLVAGTDTQYF.